The 26 T cell receptor beta chains below were found in one sample sequenced in a study of Ad26.COV2.S vaccination and SARS-CoV-2 variants. This table comes from immunoSEQ multiplex PCR, and its TCRdb copy is limited to in-frame clones, with some not included. The sample has approximately 500,000 clones, roughly 85% seen once. Treatment of the sample: 15 to 20 received Ad26.COV2.S at low or high dose, single or two shots; several received placebo; per-sample allocation not given. It was on day 63 after the first vaccine or placebo injection that samples were taken. This specimen was peripheral blood, taken in a trial of Ad26.COV2.S vaccine versus placebo. These receptors were collected from a person aged 18-60 years who received the Ad26.COV2.S COVID-19 vaccine or a placebo.

This clone was observed once. The chain has TRBV6-2 or TRBV6-3 and TRBJ2-1, with a possible D match to TRBD2 (5 bases). This CDR3 has 16 residues. Germline assignment: CDR1 MNHEY and CDR2 SVGEGT. Trimming cost V 2 bases and J 1 base, with 12 bases left between them. The CDR3 loop is CASSYLRVSSYNEQFF. CDR3 nucleotides: TGTGCCAGCAGTTACCTGCGGGTATCTTCCTACAATGAGCAGTTCTTC.

The V gene is TRBV10-3, the J gene TRBJ2-7; the D gene is possibly TRBD2 (5 bases). V was cut by 10 bases and J by 9 bases, with 28 bases left in between. The CDR3 contains 15 residues. CDR1 ENHRY and CDR2 SYGVKD come from the germline V gene. In DNA form, the CDR3 reads TGTGCCACCGGCGTGGGCGCCAACAGCAGAGGGAGGCAGTACTTC. Translated: CATGVGANSRGRQYF.

The chain employs TRBV30 and TRBJ2-3; D gene uncertain. V was clipped by 2 bases and J by 6 bases, with 9 bases between them. The length of the CDR3 is 12 residues. CDR1 is GTSNPN, CDR2 SVGIG, per germline (reference sequence). The CDR3 here is CAWSPRFDTQYF. DNA for the CDR3: TGTGCCTGGAGTCCACGGTTCGATACGCAGTATTTT.

This clone came up once. The chain recombines TRBV6-2 or TRBV6-3 with TRBJ2-4, with 8 nucleotides matching TRBD2. With V trimmed by 5 bases and J by 3 bases, 6 bases remained unmatched. The CDR3 has 15 residues. In germline, CDR1 is MNHEY, CDR2 SVGEGT. The CDR3 loop is CASSDPRGDKNIQYF. As DNA, the CDR3 is TGTGCCAGCAGTGACCCGCGGGGGGACAAAAACATTCAGTACTTC.

This clone was observed a few times. V gene TRBV9 combines with J gene TRBJ2-1; a possible D gene is TRBD1 (6 bases). Germline V gives CDR1 SGDLS, CDR2 YYNGEE. The V gene lost 4 bases and the J gene lost 0 bases, with 14 bases spanning the gap. The CDR3 spans 16 residues. The CDR3 loop is CASSSQGTTSYNEQFF. The DNA of the CDR3 is TGTGCCAGCAGCTCACAGGGAACAACCTCCTACAATGAGCAGTTCTTC.

This clone has only a few counts. This chain uses TRBV30 with TRBJ2-7, with 7 bases that match TRBD1. Germline assignment: CDR1 GTSNPN and CDR2 SVGIG (reference sequence). The CDR3 extends over 13 amino acids. The V and J ends lost 5 bases and 7 bases, in that order; junction bases with no gene match: 11. The CDR3 region has the DNA TGTGCCTGGGTCAGACAGGGAATGGGGGAGCAGTACTTC. Its protein product is CAWVRQGMGEQYF.

The chain links TRBV27 to TRBJ2-1; D gene unclear. CDR3 length: 14 residues. The germline gives CDR1 MNHEY, CDR2 SMNVEV (reference sequence). Trimming took 4 bases from V and 2 from J, leaving 9 bases between them. The CDR3 is CASSSGGTYNEQFF. The CDR3 DNA sequence: TGTGCCAGCAGTTCTGGCGGAACCTACAATGAGCAGTTCTTC.

V gene TRBV12-3 or TRBV12-4 combines with J gene TRBJ1-5, with D tentatively TRBD1 (5 bases). Trimming removed 5 bases at V and 6 bases at J, with 11 bases between. The CDR3 loop spans 13 amino acids. CDR3 nucleotides: TGTGCCAGCAGTACCAGGGTAGGTCAGCCCCAGCATTTT. Its protein product is CASSTRVGQPQHF.

This rearrangement joins TRBV7-2 to TRBJ2-3, with TRBD2 matching 9 bases. This CDR3 has 13 residues. V lost 1 base, J lost 10 bases, and 3 bases stayed unmatched. Germline assignment: CDR1 SGHTA and CDR2 FQGNSA. The CDR3 loop is CASSLDGGRAQYF. CDR3 in DNA: TGTGCCAGCAGCTTAGATGGCGGGAGGGCGCAGTATTTT.

The rearrangement uses TRBV9 and TRBJ1-3; D uncertain. Between the trimmed V and J ends, which lost 3 bases and 4 bases, there was a span of 17 bases. The CDR3 length is 16 residues. Germline loops: CDR1 SGDLS, CDR2 YYNGEE. CDR3 in amino acids: CASSAGGSAPGNTIYF. The DNA for the CDR3 is TGTGCCAGCAGCGCCGGAGGGAGCGCGCCAGGAAACACCATATATTTT. Supplemented by reference TRBV9 and TRBJ1-3, the full variable domain reads DSGVTQTPKHLITATGQRVTLRCSPRSGDLSVYWYQQSLDQGLQFLIQYYNGEERAKGNILERFSAQQFPDLHSELNLSSLELGDSALYFCASSAGGSAPGNTIYFGEGSWLTVV.

This chain links TRBV18 with TRBJ1-1, with 7 bases identical to TRBD1. Germline CDR1 KGHSH, CDR2 LQKENI. J gave up 3 bases and V 3 bases, and 10 bases lay outside the gene matches. CDR3 length: 16 residues. CDR3 DNA: TGTGCCAGCTCACCCACAGGGGCAGGTGGTCACACTGAAGCTTTCTTT. Its protein is CASSPTGAGGHTEAFF.

V and J are TRBV5-1 and TRBJ2-7; 9 bases match TRBD1. The CDR3 runs 15 residues. The germline CDR1 and CDR2 sequences are SGHRS and YFSETQ. The V segment lost 1 base and the J segment 3 bases; nucleotides outside the gene matches: 5. Here the CDR3 DNA reads TGCGCCAGCAGCTTGTATTGGACAGGGGTCTACGAGCAGTACTTC. It specifies CASSLYWTGVYEQYF. Together with reference TRBV5-1 and TRBJ2-7, the CDR3 gives the full variable domain: KAGVTQTPRYLIKTRGQQVTLSCSPISGHRSVSWYQQTPGQGLQFLFEYFSETQRNKGNFPGRFSGRQFSNSRSEMNVSTLELGDSALYLCASSLYWTGVYEQYFGPGTRLTVT.

The CDR3 protein is CASSLARTGHQRETQYF. For the CDR3, the DNA is TGTGCCAGCTCACTAGCTCGGACAGGACACCAAAGGGAGACCCAGTACTTC. The chain links TRBV18 to TRBJ2-5; 7 nucleotides align to TRBD1. V trimming: 4 bases; J trimming: 5 bases; junction bases outside the gene matches: 16. Germline CDR1 and CDR2: KGHSH and LQKENI. CDR3 length: 17 residues.

The chain has TRBV14 and TRBJ2-5; TRBD1 aligns across 10 bases. V dropped 2 bases and J dropped 4; count of bases not matched to a gene: 4. The germline CDR1 and CDR2 sequences are SGHDN and FVKESK. This CDR3 has 15 residues. Here the CDR3 reads CASSQQGQGIETQYF. Written as DNA, the CDR3 is TGTGCCAGCAGCCAACAGGGACAGGGGATAGAGACCCAGTACTTC.

The chain couples TRBV11-2 to TRBJ2-1; weak D call: TRBD2 (5 bases). The germline gives CDR1 SGHAT, CDR2 FQNNGV. This CDR3 region has 13 residues. V was cut by 4 bases and J by 9 bases, with 13 bases left in between. The CDR3 is CASSSDWFGEQFF. CDR3 in DNA: TGTGCCAGCAGCTCGGACTGGTTCGGTGAGCAGTTCTTC. The full variable domain, rest sourced from reference TRBV11-2 and TRBJ2-1, is EAGVAQSPRYKIIEKRQSVAFWCNPISGHATLYWYQQILGQGPKLLIQFQNNGVVDDSQLPKDRFSAERLKGVDSTLKIQPAKLEDSAVYLCASSSDWFGEQFFGPGTRLTVL.

The chain joins TRBV19 to TRBJ2-7; no reliable D call. The CDR3 loop spans 14 amino acids. In germline, CDR1 is LNHDA, CDR2 SQIVND (reference sequence). V gave up 5 bases and J gave up 2 bases, with 13 bases separating them. CDR3 in amino acids: CASSVPGLPYEQYF. CDR3 nucleotides: TGTGCCAGTAGTGTTCCGGGCCTCCCCTACGAGCAGTACTTC.

This chain connects TRBV7-2 to TRBJ2-5, with no clear D. The ends were cut back, 1 base at V and 5 bases at J, with 11 bases in the middle. Germline V CDR1 and CDR2: SGHTA, FQGNSA. This CDR3 is 14 amino acids long. The CDR3 protein is CASSLVVGLETQYF. The CDR3 DNA is TGTGCCAGCAGCTTAGTCGTCGGGCTGGAGACCCAGTACTTC.

The V gene is TRBV3-1 (or the pseudogene TRBV3-2), the J gene TRBJ2-6; tentative D call: TRBD1 (6 bases). Germline V gene sequence: CDR1 LGHDT, CDR2 YNNKEL (reference sequence). The CDR3 runs 16 residues. Trimming removed 1 base at V and 1 base at J, with 8 bases between. The chain's CDR3 is CASSQGTGSGANVLTF. DNA for the CDR3: TGTGCCAGCAGCCAAGGTACAGGGTCTGGGGCCAACGTCCTGACTTTC.

This chain uses TRBV19 with TRBJ2-6; D is unclear. Germline lookup yields CDR1 LNHDA and CDR2 SQIVND (reference sequence). With 6 bases removed from V and 0 bases from J, the gap between germline ends came to 3 bases. The CDR3 has 13 residues. The chain's CDR3 is CASSYSGANVLTF. The CDR3 nucleotides are TGTGCCAGTAGCTACTCTGGGGCCAACGTCCTGACTTTC.

The chain couples TRBV29-1 to TRBJ2-7; perhaps TRBD2 as D (5 bases). V gave up 6 bases and J gave up 2 bases, with 11 bases separating them. The CDR3 runs to 12 residues. The germline CDR1 and CDR2 sequences are SQVTM and ANQGSEA. The CDR3 bases are TGCAGCGTCGGGCCCGGGACCTACGAGCAGTACTTC. This encodes CSVGPGTYEQYF.

The chain couples TRBV28 to TRBJ2-5, with D possibly being TRBD1 (5 bases). Looked up from germline, CDR1 is MDHEN and CDR2 is SYDVKM. This CDR3 region has 14 residues. V lost 4 bases to trimming and J lost 5 bases, with 14 bases between them. CDR3 region: CASSSLLRVETQYF. CDR3 in DNA: TGTGCCAGCAGTTCCCTCCTCAGGGTTGAGACCCAGTACTTC.

This chain connects TRBV3-1 (or the pseudogene TRBV3-2) to TRBJ2-2; D not certain. CDR3 size: 14 residues. Trimming took 1 base from V and 7 from J, leaving 10 bases between them. Germline V CDR1 and CDR2: LGHDT, YNNKEL (reference sequence). The CDR3 bases are TGTGCCAGCAGCCAAGTTTTGGGTCTCGGGGAGCTGTTTTTT. It encodes CASSQVLGLGELFF.

The chain carries TRBV28 and TRBJ2-7; the D gene is possibly TRBD2 (5 bases). CDR1 MDHEN and CDR2 SYDVKM come from the germline V gene. The ends were cut back, 1 base at V and 2 bases at J, with 6 bases in the middle. The CDR3 covers 13 residues. The CDR3: CASSLFGAYEQYF. CDR3 coding DNA: TGTGCCAGCAGTTTATTCGGGGCCTACGAGCAGTACTTC.

This sequence joins TRBV3-1 (or the pseudogene TRBV3-2) and TRBJ2-1; the match to TRBD2 covers 7 bases. J lost 4 bases, V lost 1 base, and 10 bases had no gene match. The CDR3 contains 17 residues. Germline CDR1 LGHDT, CDR2 YNNKEL (reference sequence). CDR3 region: CASSQVGGRGVYNEQFF. CDR3 DNA sequence: TGTGCCAGCAGCCAAGTGGGCGGGAGAGGGGTGTACAATGAGCAGTTCTTC.

The genes are TRBV23-1 and TRBJ2-3; no clear D. TRBV23-1 is recorded as an ORF, its role being uncertain. The V end was cut by 0 bases, the J end by 0 bases, with 10 bases between. This CDR3 comprises 16 residues. The CDR3 sequence: CASSQSGFGSTDTQYF. CDR3 DNA: TGCGCCAGCAGTCAATCGGGCTTTGGAAGCACAGATACGCAGTATTTT.

This clone was seen once. J is TRBJ1-1 and V is TRBV2; D is possibly TRBD1 (6 bases). The CDR3 loop spans 11 amino acids. Deletions cut 6 bases from V and 10 bases from J, with 12 bases between. CDR1 and CDR2 from the germline V gene are SNHLY and FYNNEI. The chain's CDR3 is CASSGQLRAFF. The CDR3 DNA reads TGTGCCAGCAGCGGACAGTTACGAGCTTTCTTT.